Below are 21 T cell receptor beta chains sequenced from a single sample in a study of control samples from healthy donors and cancer patients. Libraries were prepared by immunoSEQ multiplex PCR; TCRdb keeps only in-frame clonotypes and omits some of them. This sample has tens of thousands of clones, with over 90% found just once. The specimen sequenced was blood. These receptor sequences come from a woman aged 18-35 years in good health.

The chain joins TRBV9 to TRBJ1-3; no definite D call. V shed 0 bases and J shed 0 bases, with 4 bases lying between them. Germline V lookup: CDR1 SGDLS, CDR2 YYNGEE. The CDR3 length is 14 residues. The CDR3 region is CASSVGLSGNTIYF. The CDR3 nucleotides read TGTGCCAGCAGCGTAGGACTCTCTGGAAACACCATATATTTT. The entire variable domain, with the rest obtained from reference TRBV9 and TRBJ1-3, is as follows: DSGVTQTPKHLITATGQRVTLRCSPRSGDLSVYWYQQSLDQGLQFLIQYYNGEERAKGNILERFSAQQFPDLHSELNLSSLELGDSALYFCASSVGLSGNTIYFGEGSWLTVV.

The genes are TRBV27 and TRBJ2-7; D is uncertain. The germline V gene encodes CDR1 MNHEY and CDR2 SMNVEV (reference sequence). With 3 bases removed from V and 4 bases from J, the gap between germline ends came to 22 bases. The CDR3 runs to 17 residues. This chain's CDR3 is CASSFGPGSYRVYEQYF. The CDR3 DNA reads as TGTGCCAGCAGTTTCGGGCCTGGGTCATATCGGGTTTACGAGCAGTACTTC.

The V gene is TRBV6-4, the J gene TRBJ1-5; D unclear. From germline, CDR1 is MRHNA and CDR2 SNTAGT. The CDR3 sequence is 12 residues long. The V end lost 7 bases, the J end lost 6 bases, and 10 bases lay between the germline ends. In DNA form, the CDR3 reads TGTGCCAGCAAATTGGACCCTCAGCCCCAGCATTTT. Translated, it gives CASKLDPQPQHF.

The J gene is TRBJ1-2, the V gene TRBV19, with D maybe TRBD1 (6 bases). The ends were cut back, 6 bases at V and 0 bases at J, with 20 bases in the middle. Germline CDR1 is LNHDA and CDR2 is SQIVND (reference sequence). The CDR3 contains 17 residues. For the CDR3, the DNA is TGTGCCAGTAGACGACAAGCTATTCGACAGGCTAACTATGGCTACACCTTC. It is translated as CASRRQAIRQANYGYTF.

The CDR3: CASSLDGREPPKSHNEQFF. DNA for the CDR3: TGTGCCAGCAGCTTAGACGGGCGGGAGCCACCCAAATCCCACAATGAGCAGTTCTTC. This chain joins TRBV11-3 and TRBJ2-1; 7 positions agree with TRBD2. Germline trimming cut 0 bases from V and 5 bases from J; bases unmatched to any gene: 16. CDR1 SGHNT and CDR2 YENEEA come from the germline V gene. The CDR3 extends over 19 amino acids.

Here the CDR3 DNA reads TGTGCCAGCAGTTTAGGGGGACAGGGGGAGGTCACTGAAGCTTTCTTT. Protein product: CASSLGGQGEVTEAFF. This chain uses TRBV28 with TRBJ1-1; 11 bases are shared with TRBD1. The length of the CDR3 is 16 residues. Trimming took 2 bases from V and 4 from J; bases not matched to a gene: 6. Germline CDR1 and CDR2: MDHEN and SYDVKM.

The J gene is TRBJ2-7, the V gene TRBV27, with D unresolved. Germline V gives CDR1 MNHEY, CDR2 SMNVEV (reference sequence). The CDR3 sequence is 15 residues long. The V end lost 10 bases, the J end lost 3 bases, and 22 bases lay between the germline ends. The CDR3 region has the DNA TGTGCCATCCCCCCGCCTATTCGGCTTGTCTACGAGCAGTACTTC. As protein: CAIPPPIRLVYEQYF.

The rearrangement joins TRBV12-3 or TRBV12-4 to TRBJ2-5; D is uncertain. The V end lost 7 bases, the J end lost 6 bases, and 9 bases lay between the germline ends. The CDR3 has 11 residues. The CDR3 sequence is CASTVQQTQYF. CDR3 DNA sequence: TGTGCCAGCACGGTACAGCAGACCCAGTACTTC.

The genes are TRBV19 and TRBJ1-5; 11 positions match TRBD1. V shed 2 bases and J 6 bases; nucleotides not matched to a gene: 6. Germline V gene sequence: CDR1 LNHDA, CDR2 SQIVND (reference sequence). The CDR3 extends over 16 amino acids. CDR3 in amino acids: CASSILGTGGRQPQHF. In nucleotides, the CDR3 is TGTGCCAGTAGTATACTTGGGACAGGGGGGCGTCAGCCCCAGCATTTT.

V usage is TRBV6-2 or TRBV6-3 and J usage is TRBJ2-5; no definite D call. Per germline, CDR1 MNHEY and CDR2 SVGEGT. This CDR3 spans 12 amino acids. V was trimmed by 2 bases and J by 5 bases, leaving 6 bases between them. CDR3 region: CASSYRAETQYF. DNA of the CDR3: TGTGCCAGCAGTTACAGGGCGGAGACCCAGTACTTC.

The rearrangement uses TRBV18 and TRBJ2-3; no clear D. Looked up from germline, CDR1 is KGHSH and CDR2 is LQKENI. The CDR3 contains 13 residues. Between the trimmed V and J ends, which lost 6 bases and 6 bases, there was a span of 13 bases. The CDR3 here is CASSLTQADTQYF. CDR3 coding DNA: TGTGCCAGCTCCCTGACCCAAGCGGATACGCAGTATTTT.

This clone was seen once. The V gene is TRBV25-1, the J gene TRBJ2-5, with 9 positions matching TRBD1. Germline V lookup: CDR1 MGHDK, CDR2 SYGVNS. The trim removed 3 bases at V and 2 bases at J, leaving 4 bases unmatched. The CDR3 length is 15 residues. CDR3 coding DNA: TGTGCCAGCAGTGATCTCGGACAGGGGCAAGAGACCCAGTACTTC. This codes for CASSDLGQGQETQYF.

The V gene is TRBV28, the J gene TRBJ1-2; D may be TRBD1 (6 bases). Germline assignment: CDR1 MDHEN and CDR2 SYDVKM. V lost 5 bases to trimming and J lost 8 bases, with 18 bases between them. The CDR3 contains 14 residues. The CDR3 sequence is CASSPHRVPFGYTF. The CDR3 DNA sequence: TGTGCCAGCAGTCCGCACAGGGTGCCCTTCGGCTACACCTTC.

Only one count was recorded for this clone. J is TRBJ2-3 and V is TRBV6-1, with 9 bases matching TRBD1. The ends lost 3 bases at V and 3 bases at J; junction bases unmatched: 13. The CDR3 spans 18 residues. Germline V gene lookup returns CDR1 MNHNS and CDR2 SASEGT. The CDR3, as DNA: TGTGCCAGCAGTGAGTTGGGGACAGGGTGGCGGACAACAGATACGCAGTATTTT. It is translated as CASSELGTGWRTTDTQYF.

This clone was seen a single time. The chain carries TRBV2 and TRBJ1-4; weak D call: TRBD1 (6 bases). Between the trimmed V and J ends, which lost 4 bases and 0 bases, there was a span of 9 bases. Germline values: CDR1 SNHLY, CDR2 FYNNEI. CDR3 length: 15 residues. CDR3 sequence (DNA): TGTGCCAGCAGTGGACAGGCCCCAACTAATGAAAAACTGTTTTTT. It codes for CASSGQAPTNEKLFF.

This chain uses TRBV4-1 with TRBJ2-7; no clear D. The CDR3 loop spans 16 amino acids. Germline lookup yields CDR1 MGHRA and CDR2 YSYEKL. The V end was cut by 0 bases, the J end by 1 base, with 13 bases between. CDR3: CASSQDSRGPSYEQYF. The CDR3 DNA reads as TGCGCCAGCAGCCAAGATTCGCGTGGACCTTCCTACGAGCAGTACTTC.

The chain carries TRBV10-3 and TRBJ1-2; D ambiguous. The germline V gene encodes CDR1 ENHRY and CDR2 SYGVKD. The CDR3 is 14 residues long. V gave up 3 bases and J gave up 4 bases, with 12 bases separating them. The CDR3 loop reads CAISDMGTPYGYTF. The CDR3 DNA reads TGTGCCATCAGTGATATGGGAACCCCCTATGGCTACACCTTC.

The chain has TRBV28 and TRBJ2-5; 10 nucleotides agree with TRBD2. The CDR3 has 14 amino acids. V lost 3 bases and J lost 6; bases outside the gene matches: 4. CDR1 is MDHEN and CDR2 is SYDVKM in the germline V gene. This CDR3 is CASSLSTSGQTQYF. CDR3 in DNA: TGTGCCAGCAGTTTGTCGACTAGCGGGCAGACCCAGTACTTC.

The CDR3 spells CASTPLSRGLFNYGYTF. The DNA of the CDR3 is TGTGCCAGCACTCCCCTATCACGGGGTTTATTTAACTATGGCTACACCTTC. J is TRBJ1-2 and V is TRBV7-8, with D hard to call. CDR3 size: 17 residues. Germline V lookup: CDR1 SGHVS, CDR2 FQNEAQ. Trimming took off 7 bases at V and 1 base at J, with 22 bases between the two ends.

This clone appeared once. This chain links TRBV24-1 with TRBJ1-2; 9 bases map to TRBD1. This CDR3 is built from 14 residues. V trimming: 3 bases; J trimming: 6 bases; junction bases outside the gene matches: 4. In germline, CDR1 is KGHDR, CDR2 SFDVKD. The CDR3 sequence is CATSDPGTGHGYTF. CDR3 sequence (DNA): TGTGCCACCAGTGATCCCGGGACAGGGCATGGCTACACCTTC.

V is TRBV18 and J is TRBJ2-7; D remains ambiguous. The V and J ends lost 4 bases and 3 bases respectively, with 4 bases between them. Germline CDR1 and CDR2: KGHSH and LQKENI. This CDR3 contains 11 residues. CDR3 sequence (DNA): TGTGCCAGCTCACGTGACTACGAGCAGTACTTC. Translation: CASSRDYEQYF. Full variable domain (missing parts from reference TRBV18 and TRBJ2-7): NAGVMQNPRHLVRRRGQEARLRCSPMKGHSHVYWYRQLPEEGLKFMVYLQKENIIDESGMPKERFSAEFPKEGPSILRIQQVVRGDSAAYFCASSRDYEQYFGPGTRLTVT.